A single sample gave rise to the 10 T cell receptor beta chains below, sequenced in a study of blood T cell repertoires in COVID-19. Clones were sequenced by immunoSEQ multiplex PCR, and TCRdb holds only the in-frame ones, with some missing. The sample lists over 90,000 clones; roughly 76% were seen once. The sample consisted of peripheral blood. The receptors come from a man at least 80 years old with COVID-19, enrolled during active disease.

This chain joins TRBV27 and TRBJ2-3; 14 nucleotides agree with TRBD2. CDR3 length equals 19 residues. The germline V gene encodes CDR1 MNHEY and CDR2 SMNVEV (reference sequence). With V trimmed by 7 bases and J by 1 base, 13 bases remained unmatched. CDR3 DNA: TGTGCCAGCACCACCCGGATGACTAGCGGGGGGGCCGGCACAGATACGCAGTATTTT. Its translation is CASTTRMTSGGAGTDTQYF.

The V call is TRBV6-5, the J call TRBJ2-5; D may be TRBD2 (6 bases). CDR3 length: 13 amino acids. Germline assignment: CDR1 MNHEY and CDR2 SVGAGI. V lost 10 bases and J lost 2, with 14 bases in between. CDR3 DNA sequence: TGTGCCACCGGCGCCGCGGGGCAAGAGACCCAGTACTTC. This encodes CATGAAGQETQYF.

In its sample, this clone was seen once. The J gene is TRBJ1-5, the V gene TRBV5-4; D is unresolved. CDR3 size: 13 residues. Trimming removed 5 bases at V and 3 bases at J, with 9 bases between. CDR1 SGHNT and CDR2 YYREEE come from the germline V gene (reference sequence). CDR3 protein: CASSSGLNQPQHF. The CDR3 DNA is TGTGCCAGCAGTTCGGGTCTCAATCAGCCCCAGCATTTT. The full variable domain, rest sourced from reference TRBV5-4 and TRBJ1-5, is ETGVTQSPTHLIKTRGQQVTLRCSSQSGHNTVSWYQQALGQGPQFIFQYYREEENGRGNFPPRFSGLQFPNYSSELNVNALELDDSALYLCASSSGLNQPQHFGDGTRLSIL.

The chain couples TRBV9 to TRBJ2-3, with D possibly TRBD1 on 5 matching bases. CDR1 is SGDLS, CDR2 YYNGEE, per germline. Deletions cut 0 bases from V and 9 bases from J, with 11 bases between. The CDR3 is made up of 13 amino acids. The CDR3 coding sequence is TGTGCCAGCAGCGTAGAGGGCCAGGGCACGCAGTATTTT. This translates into CASSVEGQGTQYF.

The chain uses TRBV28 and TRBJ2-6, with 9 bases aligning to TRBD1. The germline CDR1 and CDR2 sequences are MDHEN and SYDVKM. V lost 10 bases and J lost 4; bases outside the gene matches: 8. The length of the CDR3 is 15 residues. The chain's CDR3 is CATQGQGSGANVLTF. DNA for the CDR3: TGTGCCACCCAGGGACAGGGCTCCGGGGCCAACGTCCTGACTTTC.

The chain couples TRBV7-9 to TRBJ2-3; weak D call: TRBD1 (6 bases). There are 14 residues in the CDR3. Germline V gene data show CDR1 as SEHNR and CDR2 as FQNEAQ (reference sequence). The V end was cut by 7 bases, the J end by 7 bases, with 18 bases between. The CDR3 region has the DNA TGTGCCAGCACGCTAGGGAACAGGGTATATACGCAGTATTTT. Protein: CASTLGNRVYTQYF. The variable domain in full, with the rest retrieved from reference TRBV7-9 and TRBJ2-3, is DTGVSQNPRHKITKRGQNVTFRCDPISEHNRLYWYRQTLGQGPEFLTYFQNEAQLEKSRLLSDRFSAERPKGSFSTLEIQRTEQGDSAMYLCASTLGNRVYTQYFGPGTRLTVL.

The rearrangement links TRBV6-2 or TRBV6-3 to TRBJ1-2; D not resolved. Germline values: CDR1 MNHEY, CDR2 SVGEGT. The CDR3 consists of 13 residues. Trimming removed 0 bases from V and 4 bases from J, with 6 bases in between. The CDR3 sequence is CASSYSRGYGYTF. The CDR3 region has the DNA TGTGCCAGCAGTTACTCGAGAGGCTATGGCTACACCTTC.

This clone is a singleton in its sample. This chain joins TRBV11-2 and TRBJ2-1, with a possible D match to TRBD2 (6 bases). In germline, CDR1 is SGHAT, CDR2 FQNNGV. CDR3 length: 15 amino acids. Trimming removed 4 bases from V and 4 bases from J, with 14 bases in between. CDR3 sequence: CASSSSPGLYNEQFF. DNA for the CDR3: TGTGCCAGCAGCTCCAGTCCGGGACTGTACAATGAGCAGTTCTTC.

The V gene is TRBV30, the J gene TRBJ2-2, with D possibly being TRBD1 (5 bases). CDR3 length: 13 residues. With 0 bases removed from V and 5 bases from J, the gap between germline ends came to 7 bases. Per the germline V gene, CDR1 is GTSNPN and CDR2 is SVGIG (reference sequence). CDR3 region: CAWSVQATGELFF. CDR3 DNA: TGTGCCTGGAGTGTACAGGCAACCGGGGAGCTGTTTTTT.

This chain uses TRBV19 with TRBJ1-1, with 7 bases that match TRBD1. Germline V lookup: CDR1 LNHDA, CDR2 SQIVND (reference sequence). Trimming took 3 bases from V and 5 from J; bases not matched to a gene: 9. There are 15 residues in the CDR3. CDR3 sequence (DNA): TGTGCCAGTAGTATTCTAGGGCAGGGGGTTACTGAAGCTTTCTTT. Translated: CASSILGQGVTEAFF. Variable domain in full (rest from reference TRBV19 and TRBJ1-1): DGGITQSPKYLFRKEGQNVTLSCEQNLNHDAMYWYRQDPGQGLRLIYYSQIVNDFQKGDIAEGYSVSREKKESFPLTVTSAQKNPTAFYLCASSILGQGVTEAFFGQGTRLTVV.